This T cell receptor beta chain was retrieved from a study of blood T cells in healthy people across ages. CDR3 length: 15 residues. Germline V gene lookup returns CDR1 LGHDT and CDR2 YNNKEL (reference sequence). V shed 4 bases, J shed 1 base, and the junction held 6 bases outside the gene matches. A second PCR, run for roughly 7 to 12 cycles, used a sample-barcoded 5' primer plus a J-beta primer mix. Each CDR3 protein gets one entry after TCRdb re-called the 5' RACE reads with MiXCR. Here the sample spans about 640,000 distinct CDR3 sequences, roughly 50% being singletons. This clonotype has just a few counts.

The receptor was derived from a man aged 60 to 69 in good health. The source material was blood. This chain joins TRBV3-1 and TRBJ2-5; 7 bases agree with TRBD1. The CDR3, as DNA: TGTGCCAGCAGCCCGGAACAGGGGATCCAAGAGACCCAGTACTTC. Translated: CASSPEQGIQETQYF.